Shown below are 13 T cell receptor beta chains from a single sample sequenced in a study of T cells in Graves' hyperthyroidism and ophthalmopathy. Researchers amplified the TCR beta CDR3 regions from RNA transcripts. With the HTBI primer set, the TCR CDR3 went through a first round of RT-PCR. In TCRdb, the multiplex PCR reads were re-called with MiXCR into one record per CDR3 protein. The sample includes approximately 220,000 distinct CDR3 sequences, around 17% of them seen just once. Sample: blood. The origin of the receptors is a man in his forties or fifties with Graves' hyperthyroidism.

J is TRBJ2-7 and V is TRBV7-2; 10 bases agree with TRBD1. Losses at the gene ends were 4 bases for V and 2 bases for J; bases not matched to a gene: 14. The germline gives CDR1 SGHTA, CDR2 FQGNSA. The CDR3 length is 18 residues. In DNA form, the CDR3 reads TGTGCCAGCAGCTGGGGGACAGGGGTATGGCCGCCGCCCTACGAGCAGTACTTC. The encoded protein is CASSWGTGVWPPPYEQYF.

This clonotype was found a few times. V is TRBV20-1 and J is TRBJ2-5; D could derive from TRBD1 or TRBD2 (5 bases each). There are 14 residues in the CDR3. Germline lookup yields CDR1 DFQATT and CDR2 SNEGSKA (reference sequence). Trimming stripped 5 bases from V and 4 bases from J, with 17 bases between. The CDR3 protein is CSARGPSRGETQYF. The CDR3 nucleotides are TGCAGTGCTCGGGGACCTTCGAGGGGAGAGACCCAGTACTTC.

This clonotype was observed a handful of times. This chain links TRBV12-3 or TRBV12-4 with TRBJ1-1, with TRBD1 matching over 8 bases. The J segment lost 11 bases and the V segment lost 4 bases, leaving 9 bases of the junction unmatched. This CDR3 is built from 13 residues. The CDR3 here is CASSSGQGLSAFF. As DNA, the CDR3 is TGTGCCAGCAGTTCCGGACAGGGCCTTTCGGCTTTCTTT.

A few counts support this clonotype. CDR3 residues: CASSQDGQGDYEQYF. Written as DNA, the CDR3 is TGCGCCAGCAGCCAAGATGGTCAGGGGGACTACGAGCAGTACTTC. The chain recombines TRBV4-1 with TRBJ2-7; TRBD1 aligns across 7 bases. From germline, CDR1 is MGHRA and CDR2 YSYEKL. V shed 0 bases, J shed 3 bases, and the junction held 5 bases outside the gene matches. CDR3 size: 15 residues.

This clonotype was observed many times. The V call is TRBV3-2, the J call TRBJ1-4; the table's D call of TRBD1 was not tested on the DNA. TRBV3-2 is flagged as a pseudogene. The CDR3 sequence is 16 residues long. The CDR3 DNA is TGTGCCAGCAGCTCGCGGACAGCCGCAACTAATGAAAAACTGTTTTTT. This translates into CASSSRTAATNEKLFF.

This clonotype was detected a few times. The genes are TRBV12-3 or TRBV12-4 and TRBJ1-3; weak D call: TRBD1 (6 bases). V was shortened by 5 bases and J by 0 bases, with 23 bases between the two germline ends. This CDR3 spans 19 amino acids. CDR3 sequence (DNA): TGTGCCAGCAGTACTCGACCCTTTCTCGGGACACGCTCTGGAAACACCATATATTTT. As protein: CASSTRPFLGTRSGNTIYF.

This clonotype was observed at least ten times. The chain carries TRBV29-1 and TRBJ2-2; 10 bases are a match to TRBD1. This CDR3 has 16 amino acids. Per the germline V gene, CDR1 is SQVTM and CDR2 is ANQGSEA. Trimming removed 1 base from V and 0 bases from J; junction bases left unmatched: 2. The CDR3 loop reads CSVEGTGGTNTGELFF. The CDR3 DNA follows: TGCAGCGTTGAAGGGACAGGGGGAACGAACACCGGGGAGCTGTTTTTT.

J is TRBJ1-5 and V is TRBV25-1; D gene unclear. CDR1 MGHDK and CDR2 SYGVNS come from the germline V gene. The CDR3 spans 15 residues. Trimming removed 2 bases at V and 5 bases at J, with 13 bases between. The CDR3 protein is CASSEGGLLDQPQHF. CDR3 DNA sequence: TGTGCCAGCAGTGAAGGCGGACTGCTTGATCAGCCCCAGCATTTT.

The J gene is TRBJ2-3, the V gene TRBV7-8; 11 nucleotides match TRBD2. Per the germline V gene, CDR1 is SGHVS and CDR2 is FQNEAQ. Trimming at V came to 8 bases and at J to 5 bases, leaving 12 bases not matched to a gene. This CDR3 has 16 residues. For the CDR3, the DNA is TGTGCCAGCCTGCAGCGGGTAGCGGGGGGGCAAGATACGCAGTATTTT. This sequence encodes CASLQRVAGGQDTQYF.

This clonotype has ten or more counts. V is TRBV7-2 and J is TRBJ1-1, with 8 bases that match TRBD1. J lost 5 bases, V lost 3 bases, and 5 bases had no gene match. The CDR3 runs 14 residues. In germline, CDR1 is SGHTA, CDR2 FQGNSA. CDR3 nucleotide sequence: TGTGCCAGCAGCTTGGCCACAGGGGGGACTGAAGCTTTCTTT. It yields the protein CASSLATGGTEAFF.

In its sample, this clonotype was seen a few times. The chain has TRBV2 and TRBJ1-5; 9 nucleotides align to TRBD1. Germline CDR1 and CDR2: SNHLY and FYNNEI. J lost 8 bases, V lost 3 bases, and 8 bases had no gene match. This CDR3 is 15 amino acids long. The CDR3 DNA reads TGTGCCAGCAGTGATGACAGGGGGGTTTTGGAGCCCCAGCATTTT. This encodes CASSDDRGVLEPQHF. Full variable domain (remainder filled in from reference TRBV2 and TRBJ1-5): EPEVTQTPSHQVTQMGQEVILRCVPISNHLYFYWYRQILGQKVEFLVSFYNNEISEKSEIFDDQFSVERPDGSNFTLKIRSTKLEDSAMYFCASSDDRGVLEPQHFGDGTRLSIL.

In this sample, this clonotype turned up many times. The V and J genes are TRBV20-1 and TRBJ2-1, with a weak D call TRBD1 (6 bases). V lost 1 base to trimming and J lost 7 bases, with 17 bases between them. Germline V lookup: CDR1 DFQATT, CDR2 SNEGSKA (reference sequence). The length of the CDR3 is 15 residues. The CDR3 protein is CSARVGTNWRNEQFF. The CDR3 DNA sequence: TGCAGTGCTAGAGTTGGGACAAATTGGAGAAATGAGCAGTTCTTC.

This clonotype has at least ten counts. The rearrangement links TRBV28 to TRBJ2-3; 9 positions agree with TRBD2. The CDR3 covers 17 residues. The V gene's germline CDR1 is MDHEN and CDR2 SYDVKM. Losses at the gene ends were 2 bases for V and 1 base for J; bases not matched to a gene: 7. CDR3 DNA: TGTGCCAGCAGTTTACCCGCTAGCGGGGTCGGCACAGATACGCAGTATTTT. It is translated as CASSLPASGVGTDTQYF.